A selection of T cell receptor beta chains follows, all from one sample in a study of CD8 T cells in Susac syndrome. TCRdb reprocessed the immunoSEQ multiplex PCR reads with MiXCR, giving one entry per CDR3 protein. The sample carries a few hundred thousand distinct CDR3 sequences, about 89% recorded once. Sequenced: CD8+ T cells from PBMCs. Receptor source: a human donor with multiple sclerosis. Each CDR3 is given with its conserved first and last residue. D genes are given only for firm matches. A row's size may be missing; if present it is once, few, many or a size class.

CDR3 DNA,CDR3 protein,D gene,clone size,J gene,V gene
TGCAGTGCTAGAGATCTAAGACTACACTACGAGCAGTACTTC,CSARDLRLHYEQYF,-,-,TRBJ2-7,TRBV20-1
TGTGCCAGCTCACCACGACAGGGAAGCCCCTACGAGCAGTACTTC,CASSPRQGSPYEQYF,TRBD1,-,TRBJ2-7,TRBV18
TGTGCCAGCAGTTACAGAGAAAAACTGTTTTTT,CASSYREKLFF,-,-,TRBJ1-4,TRBV6-6
TGTGCCAGCAGTTTTTGGCAGACCCAAGAGCACAATGAGCAGTTCTTC,CASSFWQTQEHNEQFF,-,-,TRBJ2-1,TRBV28
TGTGCCAGCAGCGGTTTGGTGGGGACGATCTCTGGAAACACCATATATTTT,CASSGLVGTISGNTIYF,-,-,TRBJ1-3,TRBV9
TGCGCCAGCAGCCAATTACAGGGTAACTATGGCTACACCTTC,CASSQLQGNYGYTF,-,-,TRBJ1-2,TRBV4-3
TGCAGCGTTGAAGAGTTCGGGACAGGGACCTACGAGCAGTACTTC,CSVEEFGTGTYEQYF,TRBD1,-,TRBJ2-7,TRBV29-1
TGTGCCAGCAGCCAAGGTCCGAGGGGCAATCAGCCCCAGCATTTT,CASSQGPRGNQPQHF,-,-,TRBJ1-5,TRBV3-1
TGTGCCAGTAGTGCTTCGACAGGGGGCTACGAGCAGTACTTC,CASSASTGGYEQYF,TRBD1,-,TRBJ2-7,TRBV19
TGTGCCAGCAGCCACGACGACTACGAGCAGTACTTC,CASSHDDYEQYF,-,-,TRBJ2-7,TRBV7-6
TGTGCCAGCAAAAACAGACCGAACACTGAAGCTTTCTTT,CASKNRPNTEAFF,-,-,TRBJ1-1,TRBV7-3
TGTGCCAGCAGTACACAGTGGGCGGATAACACCGGGGAGCTGTTTTTT,CASSTQWADNTGELFF,-,-,TRBJ2-2,TRBV28
TGTGCCAGCAGCCCGGAAGGGGGGGACTACGAGCAGTACTTC,CASSPEGGDYEQYF,-,-,TRBJ2-7,TRBV9
TGTGCCAGCTCACCACGCGGGGTTAGCAATCAGCCCCAGCATTTT,CASSPRGVSNQPQHF,-,-,TRBJ1-5,TRBV18
TGTGCCAGCAGTGAAGTAGGGGGAAACCCCTTGGGGAGTGGCTACACCTTC,CASSEVGGNPLGSGYTF,-,once,TRBJ1-2,TRBV2
TGTGCCAGCACCCTACGGCCCCTTTACAATGAGCAGTTCTTC,CASTLRPLYNEQFF,-,-,TRBJ2-1,TRBV6-2/TRBV6-3
TGCGCCAGCAGCCCGGTGACAGGGCCAATGAACACTGAAGCTTTCTTT,CASSPVTGPMNTEAFF,TRBD1,once,TRBJ1-1,TRBV5-1
TGTGCCAGCAGTTACTCGATCTCTCCGCACGGTACAACCCATGAGCAGTTCTTC,CASSYSISPHGTTHEQFF,-,-,TRBJ2-1,TRBV6-2/TRBV6-3
TGCAGTGCGTGGGACAGGGTCGTGTCCTACAATGAGCAGTTCTTC,CSAWDRVVSYNEQFF,TRBD1,-,TRBJ2-1,TRBV20-1
TGCGCCAGCAGTCAATCAGGTCTCAGGTTCGATGAGCAGTTCTTC,CASSQSGLRFDEQFF,-,few,TRBJ2-1,TRBV23-1
TGTGCCAGCAGTCAGGACGGGGTTATCGACGAGCAGTACTTC,CASSQDGVIDEQYF,-,-,TRBJ2-7,TRBV7-6
TGTGCCAGCAGCTCCGGACTAGCGGGGGTTGCAGATACGCAGTATTTT,CASSSGLAGVADTQYF,TRBD2,few,TRBJ2-3,TRBV5-4
TGCAGCCTAATAACTGAGACAGCGGAGTACAATGAGCAGTTCTTC,CSLITETAEYNEQFF,-,-,TRBJ2-1,TRBV20-1
TGTGCCAGCAGCCTGGGACTAGCGGGGGAGGGTGAGCAGTTCTTC,CASSLGLAGEGEQFF,TRBD2,-,TRBJ2-1,TRBV3-1
TGTGCCAGCAGTACGACAGGGAACCAAGAGACCCAGTACTTC,CASSTTGNQETQYF,TRBD1,-,TRBJ2-5,TRBV25-1
TGTGCCAGCAGAGACGGGACTAGCGGGGGTTACAATGAGCAGTTCTTC,CASRDGTSGGYNEQFF,TRBD2,once,TRBJ2-1,TRBV2
TGTGCCAGCAGTCCAGGGACAAGTAGCGAAGAGACCCAGTACTTC,CASSPGTSSEETQYF,-,-,TRBJ2-5,TRBV12-3/TRBV12-4
TGTGCCAGCAGTTTATGGCAAAGCTCCTACAATGAGCAGTTCTTC,CASSLWQSSYNEQFF,-,few,TRBJ2-1,TRBV27
TGCGCCAGCAGCTTATACAGAGAGGGGTACTACGAGCAGTACTTC,CASSLYREGYYEQYF,-,-,TRBJ2-7,TRBV5-1
TGTGCCAGCAGTACCCGGGTCTTGGCCTACGAGCAGTACTTC,CASSTRVLAYEQYF,-,-,TRBJ2-7,TRBV27
TGCGCCAGCAGCCAAGACGGGGCCGTAGTATACGAGCAGTACTTC,CASSQDGAVVYEQYF,-,-,TRBJ2-7,TRBV4-3
TGTGCCAGCAGCCAAGAACCTCTTTCGGGGGAAGGCTACGAGCAGTACTTC,CASSQEPLSGEGYEQYF,-,-,TRBJ2-7,TRBV3-1
TGTGCCAGCAGCCGGACAGGACTAGAGACCCAGTACTTC,CASSRTGLETQYF,TRBD1,-,TRBJ2-5,TRBV28
TGCGCCAGCAGGAGGGGATGGAACACTGAAGCTTTCTTT,CASRRGWNTEAFF,-,-,TRBJ1-1,TRBV4-1
TGCAGTGCTGAGCGTGACAGGGACTATGGCTACACCTTC,CSAERDRDYGYTF,TRBD1,-,TRBJ1-2,TRBV20-1